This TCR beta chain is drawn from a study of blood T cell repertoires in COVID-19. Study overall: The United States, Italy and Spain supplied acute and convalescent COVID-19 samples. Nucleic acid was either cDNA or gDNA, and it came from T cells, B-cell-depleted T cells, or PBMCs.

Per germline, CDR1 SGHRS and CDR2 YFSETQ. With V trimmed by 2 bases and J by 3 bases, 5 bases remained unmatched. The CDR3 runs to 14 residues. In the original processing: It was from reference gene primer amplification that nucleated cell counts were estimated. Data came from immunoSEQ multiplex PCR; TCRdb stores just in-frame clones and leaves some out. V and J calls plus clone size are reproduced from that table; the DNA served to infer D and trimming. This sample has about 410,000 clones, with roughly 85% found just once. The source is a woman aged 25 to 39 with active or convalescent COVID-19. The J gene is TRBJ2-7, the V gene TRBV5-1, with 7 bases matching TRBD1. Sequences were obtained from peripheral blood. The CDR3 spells CASSFSGGVYEQYF. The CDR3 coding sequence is TGCGCCAGCAGCTTTTCAGGGGGTGTCTACGAGCAGTACTTC.